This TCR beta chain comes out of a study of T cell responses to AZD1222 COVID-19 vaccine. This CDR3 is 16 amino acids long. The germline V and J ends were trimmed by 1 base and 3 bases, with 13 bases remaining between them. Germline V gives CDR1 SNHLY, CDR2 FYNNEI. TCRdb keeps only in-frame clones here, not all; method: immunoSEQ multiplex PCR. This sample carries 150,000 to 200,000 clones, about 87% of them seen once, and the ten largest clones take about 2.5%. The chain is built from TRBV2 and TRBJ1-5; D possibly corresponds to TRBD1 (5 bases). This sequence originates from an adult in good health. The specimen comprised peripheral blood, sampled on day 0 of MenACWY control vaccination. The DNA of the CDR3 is TGTGCCAGCAGTGAAGGGGTACCGGGACCCAATCAGCCCCAGCATTTT. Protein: CASSEGVPGPNQPQHF.